This record covers a single TCR beta chain. The sample belongs to a study of cytomegalovirus exposure and HLA in healthy donors. PCR amplification relied on 60 Vbeta primers (plus 13 Jbeta primers). The protocol was immunoSEQ multiplex PCR, while the TCRdb copy is restricted to in-frame clones and leaves out a portion. This table holds under 150,000 clones, about 80% found once. V shed 4 bases, J shed 4 bases, and the junction held 9 bases outside the gene matches. The CDR3 loop spans 15 amino acids. The germline gives CDR1 SGHDN, CDR2 FVKESK. This receptor was obtained from a young man in good health and CMV-seronegative. The chain has TRBV14 and TRBJ1-2; 7 bases are shared with TRBD1. The specimen sequenced was PBMCs. The CDR3 loop is CASSPLGAGGYGYTF. Here the CDR3 DNA reads TGTGCCAGCAGCCCCTTGGGTGCAGGGGGCTATGGCTACACCTTC.